This TCR beta chain was recovered during a study of blood T cell repertoires in COVID-19. Study-level information: T cells, B-cell-depleted T cells, or PBMCs provided the cDNA or gDNA that served as material.

Germline V gene lookup returns CDR1 MNHEY and CDR2 SVGAGI. This CDR3 region has 14 residues. The V end was cut by 5 bases, the J end by 2 bases, with 10 bases between. TCRdb's copy holds only in-frame clones and misses some; the assay was immunoSEQ multiplex PCR. The sample records approximately 68,000 clones, 70% to 90% being singletons. The source is a man in his 70s with active or convalescent COVID-19. The material sequenced was peripheral blood. The gene calls are TRBV6-5 and TRBJ1-5; D gene unclear. The CDR3 region has the DNA TGTGCCAGCAGTACCCTATTGGGCAATCAGCCCCAGCATTTT. Translation: CASSTLLGNQPQHF.